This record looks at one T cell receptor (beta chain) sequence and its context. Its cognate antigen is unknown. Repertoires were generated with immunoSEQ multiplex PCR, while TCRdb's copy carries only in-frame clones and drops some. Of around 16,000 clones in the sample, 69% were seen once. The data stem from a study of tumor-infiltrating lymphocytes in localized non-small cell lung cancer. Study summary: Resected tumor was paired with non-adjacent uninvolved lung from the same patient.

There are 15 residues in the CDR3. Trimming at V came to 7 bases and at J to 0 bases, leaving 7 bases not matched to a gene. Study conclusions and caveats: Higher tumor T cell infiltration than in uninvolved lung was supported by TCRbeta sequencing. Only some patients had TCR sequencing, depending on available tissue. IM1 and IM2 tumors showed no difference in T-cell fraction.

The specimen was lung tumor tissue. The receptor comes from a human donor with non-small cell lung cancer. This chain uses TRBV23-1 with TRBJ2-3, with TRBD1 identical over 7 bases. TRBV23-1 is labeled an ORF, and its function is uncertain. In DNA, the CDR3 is TGCGCCAGCATGGAGAGGGACAGAAGCACAGATACGCAGTATTTT. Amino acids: CASMERDRSTDTQYF.